The text below deals with one T cell receptor beta chain. It has no known antigen specificity. Within one base of it there is no much larger clone, and no base qualities were kept. The entry originates in a study of T cell changes during pregnancy in multiple sclerosis (dated by TCRdb to the late 2010s). About the study as a whole: Changes in the T cell repertoire over the course of pregnancy were examined in this study in women with multiple sclerosis.

Library prep was done by the immunoSEQ multiplex PCR assay. The table was pulled from immuneACCESS by TCRdb, which kept in-frame rearrangements only. Such tables lose some clones; where checked, under half of the loss comes from unresolved V genes, and the rest has no known cause. A total of 120,000 or so clones appear in this sample, 85% to 95% of them only once. The ten largest account for 6.2% of the sample. The germline V gene provides CDR1 SQVTM and CDR2 ANQGSEA. Here V drops 6 bases and J drops 3 bases, and the junction holds 1 base not matched to any gene. From its cysteine to its phenylalanine, the CDR3 spans 13 amino acids. Only the CDR3 region is kept as DNA, spanning 39 bases read in frame from base 1.

This TCR was sampled from a female donor with multiple sclerosis, enrolled in a pregnancy study. The chain is made from TRBV29-1 and TRBJ1-5; TRBD1 fits 11 bases in the junction. Sequencing was performed on peripheral blood, taken before pregnancy. DNA sequence: TGCAGCGTGGGACAGGGGGACAATCAGCCCCAGCATTTT. The translation is CSVGQGDNQPQHF.